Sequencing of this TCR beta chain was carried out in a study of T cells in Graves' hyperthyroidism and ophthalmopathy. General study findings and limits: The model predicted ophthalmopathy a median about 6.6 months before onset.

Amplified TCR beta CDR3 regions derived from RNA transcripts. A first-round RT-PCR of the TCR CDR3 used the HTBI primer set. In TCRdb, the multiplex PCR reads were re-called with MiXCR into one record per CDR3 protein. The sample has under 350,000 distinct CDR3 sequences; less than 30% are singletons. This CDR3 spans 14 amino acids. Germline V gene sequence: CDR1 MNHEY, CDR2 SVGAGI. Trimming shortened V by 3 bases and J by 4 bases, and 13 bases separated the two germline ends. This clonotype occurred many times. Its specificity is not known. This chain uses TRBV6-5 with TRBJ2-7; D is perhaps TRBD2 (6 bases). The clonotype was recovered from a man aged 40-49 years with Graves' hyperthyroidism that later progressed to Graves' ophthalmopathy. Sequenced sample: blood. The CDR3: CASSYSGLPYEQYF. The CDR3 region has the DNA TGTGCCAGCAGTTATAGCGGACTTCCGTACGAGCAGTACTTC.